This is a list of T cell receptor beta chains from one sample in a study of shared clonotypes between healthy human individuals. The protocol was immunoSEQ multiplex PCR, while the TCRdb copy is restricted to in-frame clones and leaves out a portion. The table lists millions of clones, more than 80% of them singletons, with approximately 0.4% in the top ten. Sequencing used naive CD4+ T cells from PBMCs. These receptors came from a man younger than 35 in good health. Some clones in this sample may be carry-over from other donors' samples. CDR3s include the opening cysteine and the closing phenylalanine or tryptophan. The D gene is left open where the match is weak. The size field is filled for only some rows; it gives once, few, many or a size class.

abundance,j_gene,d_gene,v_gene,CDR3nt,CDR3aa
-,TRBJ1-1,-,TRBV9,TGTGCCAGCAGCGCAAGGACCTCGGAGGGAACTGAAGCTTTCTTT,CASSARTSEGTEAFF
-,TRBJ2-6,-,TRBV18,TGTGCCAGCTCACTTGTCCCTGGGGCCAACGTCCTGACTTTC,CASSLVPGANVLTF
-,TRBJ2-1,TRBD1,TRBV30,TGTGCCTGGGGAAGGGGGACAGGGAACAATGAGCAGTTCTTC,CAWGRGTGNNEQFF
-,TRBJ1-5,TRBD1,TRBV28,TGTGCCAGCAGCATCAGGGGGGGTCAGCCCCAGCATTTT,CASSIRGGQPQHF
-,TRBJ2-1,-,TRBV28,TGTGCCAGCAACACCCAGTACAATGAGCAGTTCTTC,CASNTQYNEQFF
-,TRBJ2-1,-,TRBV6-6,TGTGCCAGTCTTCCGGGGGTGTACTACAATGAGCAGTTCTTC,CASLPGVYYNEQFF
-,TRBJ2-1,TRBD1,TRBV6-1,TGTGCCAGCAGTGAAGCTGGGACAGGGGGCAGAGATGAGCAGTTCTTC,CASSEAGTGGRDEQFF
-,TRBJ1-2,TRBD1,TRBV11-3,TGTGCCAGCAGCTTACGGGACGGACAGGGGTTGACCTTC,CASSLRDGQGLTF
-,TRBJ1-1,TRBD1,TRBV6-4,TGTGCCAGCAGGGACAGGGAGAACACTGAAGCTTTCTTT,CASRDRENTEAFF
once,TRBJ1-2,-,TRBV11-2,TGTGCCAGCAGCCCCGTCGTAGGGCGATATGGCTACACCTTC,CASSPVVGRYGYTF
-,TRBJ2-1,-,TRBV5-1,TGCGCCAGCAGCTTAGTTCTCAACAATGAGCAGTTCTTC,CASSLVLNNEQFF
-,TRBJ2-7,TRBD2,TRBV7-8,TGTGCCAGCAGCTTACAACTAGCGAGCTCCTACGAGCAGTACTTC,CASSLQLASSYEQYF
-,TRBJ1-1,-,TRBV5-1,TGCGCCAGCAGCTGGGACCGAGGGACCAGGGGAACTGAAGCTTTCTTT,CASSWDRGTRGTEAFF
-,TRBJ2-7,-,TRBV5-1,TGCGCCAGCAGCTTGGTAGGAGGCCACGAGCAGTACTTC,CASSLVGGHEQYF
-,TRBJ2-3,-,TRBV2,TGTGCCAGCAGCCCTAGCACAGATACGCAGTATTTT,CASSPSTDTQYF
-,TRBJ1-2,TRBD1,TRBV25-1,TGTGCCAGCAGTGCCCAGGGGGCGTTGGACTATGGCTACACCTTC,CASSAQGALDYGYTF
-,TRBJ2-3,TRBD2,TRBV29-1,TGCAGCGCCCGACTAGCGGGGGGAGATACGCAGTATTTT,CSARLAGGDTQYF
-,TRBJ2-5,-,TRBV6-5,TGTGCCAGCAGTCCCCCCTATCGAAAAGAGACCCAGTACTTC,CASSPPYRKETQYF
-,TRBJ2-6,-,TRBV30,TGTGCCTGGAGTGCGGACTCTGGGGCCAACGTCCTGACTTTC,CAWSADSGANVLTF
once,TRBJ2-7,-,TRBV6-6,TGTGCCAGCACCCCCGTGAGGACGTCCTACGAGCAGTACTTC,CASTPVRTSYEQYF
-,TRBJ2-1,TRBD2,TRBV7-3,TGTGCCAGCAGCTTAATGGCGGGGGACCCCTACAATGAGCAGTTCTTC,CASSLMAGDPYNEQFF
-,TRBJ2-7,-,TRBV5-8,TGTGCCAGCAGCCGCCCGGGAGGACAGGGCTACTCCTACGAGCAGTACTTC,CASSRPGGQGYSYEQYF
-,TRBJ1-1,-,TRBV7-9,TGTGCCAGCAGCTCAGGAGGGACGAGAGCTTTCTTT,CASSSGGTRAFF
-,TRBJ1-5,-,TRBV4-2,TGTGCCAGCAGCCAGCGGCTTTCCGATCAGCCCCAGCATTTT,CASSQRLSDQPQHF
-,TRBJ2-1,-,TRBV2,TGTGCCAGCAGTAGGGGACTCCGGACCTACAATGAGCAGTTCTTC,CASSRGLRTYNEQFF
-,TRBJ1-1,-,TRBV29-1,TGCAGCGTTACCGGCCTGACGGTTAACACTGAAGCTTTCTTT,CSVTGLTVNTEAFF
-,TRBJ2-7,-,TRBV28,TGTGCCAGCAGTTTTGGCACTGATAGGGTTCGAGGACGCTACGAGCAGTACTTC,CASSFGTDRVRGRYEQYF
-,TRBJ2-1,-,TRBV7-7,TGTGCCAAGGTCGACAGCCGCTCCTACAATGAGCAGTTCTTC,CAKVDSRSYNEQFF
-,TRBJ1-2,TRBD1,TRBV6-1,TGTGCCAGCAGCCAGGACAGGTTGTATGGCTACACCTTC,CASSQDRLYGYTF
-,TRBJ2-1,TRBD2,TRBV9,TGTGCCAGCAGCCTTCAGACTAGCGGGAGGGACAATGAGCAGTTCTTC,CASSLQTSGRDNEQFF
-,TRBJ1-1,-,TRBV18,TGTGCCAGCTCACCCGCCCCCGGGTGGGACACTGAAGCTTTCTTT,CASSPAPGWDTEAFF
once,TRBJ1-1,-,TRBV9,TGTGCCAGCAGCGGGCAGGGTCAGGGGACGGGCACTGAAGCTTTCTTT,CASSGQGQGTGTEAFF
-,TRBJ1-5,-,TRBV25-1,TGTGCCAGCAGTCCCGGGCTGGCCAATCAGCCCCAGCATTTT,CASSPGLANQPQHF
-,TRBJ1-1,-,TRBV18,TGTGCCAGCTCACCGGCGGGCAGGGGGAACACTGAAGCTTTCTTT,CASSPAGRGNTEAFF
once,TRBJ1-2,-,TRBV9,TGTGCCAGCAGCCTCCAGGGCACCTATGGCTACACCTTC,CASSLQGTYGYTF
-,TRBJ2-5,-,TRBV7-3,TGTGCCAGCAGCCAATTGGGGGGACGAGAGACCCAGTACTTC,CASSQLGGRETQYF
-,TRBJ1-4,-,TRBV18,TGTGCCAGCTCAGTCCTGCAGGACGCTAATGAAAAACTGTTTTTT,CASSVLQDANEKLFF
-,TRBJ1-6,-,TRBV6-5,TGTGCCAGCAGTCCCCCCGGGACCTGGAATTCACCCCTCCACTTT,CASSPPGTWNSPLHF
-,TRBJ2-3,-,TRBV11-3,TGTGCCAGCAGCCACCAATCCACAGATACGCAGTATTTT,CASSHQSTDTQYF
once,TRBJ2-2,-,TRBV4-1,TGCGCCAGCAGCCCCATTAACACCGGGGAGCTGTTTTTT,CASSPINTGELFF
-,TRBJ1-3,TRBD1,TRBV9,TGTGCCAGCAGCGGCGGGACAGATGGAAACACCATATATTTT,CASSGGTDGNTIYF
-,TRBJ1-1,-,TRBV7-2,TGTGCCAGCAGCTTAGATTATCAGGGGCGGGTCACTGAAGCTTTCTTT,CASSLDYQGRVTEAFF